This record concerns one T cell receptor beta chain sequence. Its specificity is not known. The data are from a study of T cell repertoires in cytomegalovirus infection. TCRdb reprocessed the reads with MiXCR, giving one entry per CDR3 protein. Counted here are roughly 860,000 distinct CDR3 sequences, approximately 29% occurring once; the ten biggest clones make up 9.5% to 15%. Study results and caveats: In two of eight donors, the top clonotype was HLA-C-restricted CMV-specific.

The V gene's germline CDR1 is SQVTM and CDR2 ANQGSEA. V shed 1 base and J 0 bases; nucleotides not matched to a gene: 2. This CDR3 contains 15 residues. The sequence derives from a human donor in good health (CMV status not recorded). Some clones in this sample may be carry-over from other donors' samples. Source: cultured CD8+ T cells from PBMCs, taken from culture after CMV antigen stimulation. V gene TRBV29-1 combines with J gene TRBJ2-3; 9 bases map to TRBD1. DNA of the CDR3: TGCAGCGTTGAAGGGACAGGGGAAAGCACAGATACGCAGTATTTT. Its protein product is CSVEGTGESTDTQYF.